One and the same sample provided the 21 T cell receptor beta chains below, sequenced in a study of blood T cell repertoires in COVID-19. Data came from immunoSEQ multiplex PCR; TCRdb stores just in-frame clones and leaves some out. This table holds 110,000 to 150,000 clones, 79% found once. The sequenced sample was peripheral blood. The receptors originated from a man aged 50 or older with active or convalescent COVID-19.

The chain links TRBV19 to TRBJ1-4; D is uncertain. V lost 5 bases to trimming and J lost 5 bases, with 9 bases between them. The CDR3 covers 13 residues. CDR1 is LNHDA, CDR2 SQIVND, per germline (reference sequence). As DNA, the CDR3 is TGTGCCAGTAGTGGAGGAGGAAATGAAAAACTGTTTTTT. This encodes CASSGGGNEKLFF.

The rearrangement uses TRBV12-3 or TRBV12-4 and TRBJ2-7; D not resolved. With 3 bases removed from V and 2 bases from J, the gap between germline ends came to 8 bases. CDR3 length: 13 residues. The CDR3 region has the DNA TGTGCCAGCAGTTTTGGGCTGACCTACGAGCAGTACTTC. Translation: CASSFGLTYEQYF.

The chain joins TRBV28 to TRBJ2-7, with D perhaps matching TRBD2 (6 bases). The CDR3 runs 13 residues. From germline, CDR1 is MDHEN and CDR2 SYDVKM. V lost 7 bases to trimming and J lost 2 bases, with 12 bases between them. For the CDR3, the DNA is TGTGCCAGCACAACTAGCCCGACCTACGAGCAGTACTTC. Encoded protein: CASTTSPTYEQYF.

This chain connects TRBV28 to TRBJ1-1; D perhaps matches TRBD1 (5 bases). Trimming removed 4 bases at V and 3 bases at J, with 18 bases between. Per germline, CDR1 MDHEN and CDR2 SYDVKM. CDR3 size: 16 residues. The CDR3 region is CASSSPYLGDYTEAFF. CDR3 sequence (DNA): TGTGCCAGCAGTTCCCCCTATTTAGGGGATTACACTGAAGCTTTCTTT.

This sequence joins TRBV6-4 and TRBJ1-3; TRBD1 aligns across 7 bases. The germline V gene encodes CDR1 MRHNA and CDR2 SNTAGT. The ends lost 3 bases at V and 1 base at J; junction bases unmatched: 15. The CDR3 is 19 residues long. The CDR3 sequence: CASSELQCGTVTSGNTIYF. CDR3 DNA sequence: TGTGCCAGCAGTGAGCTCCAGTGCGGGACAGTGACTTCTGGAAACACCATATATTTT.

The rearrangement uses TRBV29-1 and TRBJ1-3, with unresolved D. There are 13 residues in the CDR3. Per the germline V gene, CDR1 is SQVTM and CDR2 is ANQGSEA. Deletions cut 6 bases from V and 0 bases from J, with 9 bases between. CDR3 nucleotide sequence: TGCAGCGTGGAGGCAGTCTCTGGAAACACCATATATTTT. This sequence encodes CSVEAVSGNTIYF.

The rearrangement uses TRBV28 and TRBJ1-2; 10 bases map to TRBD1. The CDR3 spans 17 residues. Germline CDR1 reads MDHEN; CDR2 reads SYDVKM. Trimming at V came to 3 bases and at J to 5 bases, leaving 12 bases not matched to a gene. CDR3 bases: TGTGCCAGCAGTTTCGATGTCCCGGGACAGGGGTATTATGGCTACACCTTC. Residues: CASSFDVPGQGYYGYTF.

This chain connects TRBV28 to TRBJ1-4, with D maybe TRBD1 (6 bases). CDR3 length: 15 residues. V shed 0 bases and J shed 7 bases, with 12 bases lying between them. Germline V lookup: CDR1 MDHEN, CDR2 SYDVKM. The DNA of the CDR3 is TGTGCCAGCAGTTTATGGGGGGCGCGGGTTGAAAAACTGTTTTTT. It codes for CASSLWGARVEKLFF.

The chain uses TRBV6-2 or TRBV6-3 and TRBJ1-1; D gene unclear. There are 14 residues in the CDR3. V was cut by 4 bases and J by 2 bases, with 11 bases left in between. In germline, CDR1 is MNHEY, CDR2 SVGEGT. The CDR3 DNA reads as TGTGCCAGCAGTTCAATAGAGGTCAACACTGAAGCTTTCTTT. Residues: CASSSIEVNTEAFF.

This chain joins TRBV28 and TRBJ2-6; possible D gene TRBD1, 7 bases. The CDR3 has 16 residues. Between the trimmed V and J ends, which lost 5 bases and 2 bases, there was a span of 13 bases. The germline V gene has CDR1 MDHEN and CDR2 SYDVKM. Here the CDR3 DNA reads TGTGCCAGCAGTCATCAGGGGGGAACTGGGGCCAACGTCCTGACTTTC. Its translation: CASSHQGGTGANVLTF.

The rearrangement joins TRBV5-1 to TRBJ2-3, with 9 bases fitting TRBD1. Germline V gives CDR1 SGHRS, CDR2 YFSETQ. Trimming removed 4 bases from V and 8 bases from J; junction bases left unmatched: 14. This CDR3 comprises 16 residues. CDR3 in DNA: TGCGCCAGCAGCCCCGCCTTGACAGGGGGTGTAGGTACGCAGTATTTT. Protein product: CASSPALTGGVGTQYF.

This clone was observed a few times. This chain links TRBV27 with TRBJ2-1; possibly TRBD1 for D (6 bases). Trimming stripped 4 bases from V and 5 bases from J, with 15 bases between. Germline-derived CDR1 and CDR2 are MNHEY and SMNVEV (reference sequence). The CDR3 is made up of 15 amino acids. CDR3: CASSSVRQGHNEQFF. The DNA for the CDR3 is TGTGCCAGCAGTTCTGTACGGCAGGGGCACAATGAGCAGTTCTTC.

The V call is TRBV18, the J call TRBJ2-3, with 12 bases matching TRBD1. The CDR3 runs to 16 residues. Germline CDR1 KGHSH, CDR2 LQKENI. The junction had 6 bases not matched to a gene; V was cut back by 4 bases and J by 4 bases. The CDR3 DNA reads as TGTGCCAGCTCACAATCCGGGACAGGGGGCCCAGATACGCAGTATTTT. Encoded protein: CASSQSGTGGPDTQYF.

The chain has TRBV24-1 and TRBJ2-5, with D perhaps TRBD2 (6 bases). This CDR3 contains 15 residues. The germline gives CDR1 KGHDR, CDR2 SFDVKD. V was shortened by 8 bases and J by 5 bases, with 20 bases between the two germline ends. The DNA of the CDR3 is TGTGCCACCACCCCCCCACCGCGTGGGAGGGAGACCCAGTACTTC. Amino acid sequence: CATTPPPRGRETQYF.

The chain recombines TRBV21-1 with TRBJ2-1; TRBD1, the table's D call, was not compared with the DNA. TRBV21-1 corresponds to a pseudogene. The CDR3 consists of 15 residues. As DNA, the CDR3 is TGTGCCAGACCGACGGCAGGCTATTCCTACAATGAGCAGTTCTTC. Translated: CARPTAGYSYNEQFF.

This clone was recorded once. The chain couples TRBV27 to TRBJ1-4; D may be TRBD1 (5 bases). V was clipped by 6 bases and J by 3 bases, with 17 bases between them. CDR1 and CDR2 from the germline V gene are MNHEY and SMNVEV (reference sequence). The CDR3 loop spans 16 amino acids. The CDR3 here is CASRPGLVEANEKLFF. CDR3 nucleotides: TGTGCCAGCAGACCAGGGCTGGTAGAGGCTAATGAAAAACTGTTTTTT.

J is TRBJ2-5 and V is TRBV5-1; a possible D gene is TRBD2 (5 bases). CDR3 size: 14 residues. Germline CDR1 reads SGHRS; CDR2 reads YFSETQ. Deletions cut 3 bases from V and 5 bases from J, with 14 bases between. CDR3 protein: CASSSAGVRETQYF. CDR3 sequence (DNA): TGCGCCAGCAGCTCCGCCGGGGTGAGGGAGACCCAGTACTTC.

The genes are TRBV27 and TRBJ2-1; 8 bases are a match to TRBD1. V gave up 4 bases and J gave up 9 bases; unmatched junction bases: 5. This CDR3 region has 13 residues. Germline loops: CDR1 MNHEY, CDR2 SMNVEV (reference sequence). The DNA for the CDR3 is TGTGCCAGCAGTTGGACAGGGAGTACTGAGCAGTTCTTC. It encodes CASSWTGSTEQFF.

The genes are TRBV10-3 and TRBJ2-3; TRBD2 matches at 9 bases. The germline V gene has CDR1 ENHRY and CDR2 SYGVKD. The CDR3 covers 14 residues. After removal of 7 bases from V and 3 bases from J, the junction contained 5 bases not matched to a gene. DNA for the CDR3: TGTGCCATCAAATCGGGACTAGCAACAGATACGCAGTATTTT. This translates into CAIKSGLATDTQYF.

V gene TRBV29-1 combines with J gene TRBJ2-1, with TRBD2 matching 10 bases. The CDR3 has 16 amino acids. Germline V gene data show CDR1 as SQVTM and CDR2 as ANQGSEA. V gave up 3 bases and J gave up 6 bases; unmatched junction bases: 11. The CDR3 sequence: CSVEGLTSGEINEQFF. CDR3 DNA sequence: TGCAGCGTTGAGGGTTTAACTAGCGGGGAAATCAATGAGCAGTTCTTC.

This chain uses TRBV28 with TRBJ1-2; the D is unclear. Germline CDR1 reads MDHEN; CDR2 reads SYDVKM. Trimming stripped 5 bases from V and 3 bases from J, with 16 bases between. The CDR3 is 15 residues long. The CDR3 region has the DNA TGTGCCAGCAGTCCCTACCAACAGTGGGACTATGGCTACACCTTC. Translated: CASSPYQQWDYGYTF.